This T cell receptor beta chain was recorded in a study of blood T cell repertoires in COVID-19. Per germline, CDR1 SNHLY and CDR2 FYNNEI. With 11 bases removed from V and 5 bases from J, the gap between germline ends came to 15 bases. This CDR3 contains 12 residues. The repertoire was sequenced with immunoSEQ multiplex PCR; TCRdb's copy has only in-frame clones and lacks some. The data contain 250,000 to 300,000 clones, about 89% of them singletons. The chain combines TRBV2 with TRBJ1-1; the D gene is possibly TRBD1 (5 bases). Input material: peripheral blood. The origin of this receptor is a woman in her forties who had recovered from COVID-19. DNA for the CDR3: TGTGCCGCCCTAGGGGAATCGACTGAAGCTTTCTTT. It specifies CAALGESTEAFF.